Described below is a single T cell receptor (beta chain) sequence and its context. Antigen specificity is unknown. Sequencing used cDNA as its template, made by extracting RNA and reverse transcribing it. TCRdb's table, derived via immunoSEQ multiplex PCR, lists solely in-frame clones and lacks some. The data show about 150,000 clones, less than 70% seen once. Germline CDR1 SQVTM, CDR2 ANQGSEA. V was trimmed by 7 bases and J by 5 bases, leaving 8 bases between them. The length of the CDR3 is 11 residues. Regarding treatment: oral pan-JAK inhibitor, 5-10 mg twice daily. These data originate in a study of CD8+ T cells in alopecia areata. Study-level results: Sequences from scalp samples also cover resident alphabeta T cells of normal skin. On tofacitinib, scalp and blood still held many of the expanded lesional clones.

Sequenced material: CD8+ T cells sorted from blood, taken at week 4, from a patient treated with tofacitinib. V and J are TRBV29-1 and TRBJ1-4; D is unclear. This clonotype was sampled from a human donor with alopecia areata. The CDR3 sequence is CSGRANEKLFF. The CDR3 region has the DNA TGCAGCGGTAGGGCGAATGAAAAACTGTTTTTT.